What follows is one T cell receptor beta chain and its context. Both 60 Vbeta primers and 13 Jbeta primers went into the PCR. The method was immunoSEQ multiplex PCR; TCRdb's version includes in-frame clones alone and lacks a portion of them. The sample lists fewer than 150,000 clones, around 77% occurring once. The data belong to a study of cytomegalovirus exposure and HLA in healthy donors. V lost 0 bases, J lost 6 bases, and 21 bases lay in between. Germline V CDR1 and CDR2: SGHDN, FVKESK. The CDR3 covers 17 residues. This receptor was taken from a man aged 50 to 59 in good health and CMV-seronegative. The rearrangement uses TRBV14 and TRBJ2-7, with D possibly being TRBD1 (6 bases). Material: PBMCs. The CDR3 reads CASSQDDRDIYGAEQYF. CDR3 nucleotide sequence: TGTGCCAGCAGCCAAGATGACCGGGACATCTATGGCGCCGAGCAGTACTTC. The variable domain in full, with the rest retrieved from reference TRBV14 and TRBJ2-7, is EAGVTQFPSHSVIEKGQTVTLRCDPISGHDNLYWYRRVMGKEIKFLLHFVKESKQDESGMPNNRFLAERTGGTYSTLKVQPAELEDSGVYFCASSQDDRDIYGAEQYFGPGTRLTVT.